One sample yielded the 20 T cell receptor beta chains listed below, sequenced in a study of CD8 T cells in Susac syndrome. Random-hexamer reverse transcription was applied to about 0.45 to 1 ug RNA. MiXCR, run by TCRdb on the immunoSEQ multiplex PCR reads, gives a single entry per CDR3 protein. The sample has some 200,000 distinct CDR3 sequences, around 90% seen once. Sequenced sample: CD8+ T cells from PBMCs. The source is a human donor with multiple sclerosis.

The CDR3 is CASSSGTLGNQPQHF. The CDR3 DNA reads TGTGCCAGTAGTAGCGGGACTCTCGGAAATCAGCCCCAGCATTTT. The chain uses TRBV19 and TRBJ1-5; possible D gene TRBD1, 5 bases. Between the trimmed V and J ends, which lost 4 bases and 4 bases, there was a span of 14 bases. Germline V gene sequence: CDR1 LNHDA, CDR2 SQIVND (reference sequence). This CDR3 has 15 amino acids.

The chain carries TRBV14 and TRBJ1-2; possibly TRBD1 for D (5 bases). The CDR3 spans 15 residues. Between the trimmed V and J ends, which lost 0 bases and 5 bases, there was a span of 13 bases. The germline gives CDR1 SGHDN, CDR2 FVKESK. The CDR3 nucleotides read TGTGCCAGCAGCCAAGATGCGCAGGGCTGGTATGGCTACACCTTC. Its protein is CASSQDAQGWYGYTF.

The chain has TRBV7-3 and TRBJ2-2; D is possibly TRBD2 (7 bases). The CDR3 contains 14 residues. Trimming pared 8 bases from V and 4 bases from J, leaving 14 bases between. In germline, CDR1 is SGHTA, CDR2 FQGTGA. CDR3 coding DNA: TGTGCCAGCGGGGGGGGCAGTAGCACCGGGGAGCTGTTTTTT. Its translation is CASGGGSSTGELFF.

The chain joins TRBV12-3 or TRBV12-4 to TRBJ1-2; D remains unclear. CDR3 length: 17 amino acids. V was trimmed by 2 bases and J by 8 bases, leaving 24 bases between them. The CDR3, as DNA: TGTGCCAGCAGTTTACTAGGGTCAGGAGTTTTCGATCGGGGCTACACCTTC. Translation gives CASSLLGSGVFDRGYTF.

The chain has TRBV6-2 or TRBV6-3 and TRBJ1-1; D unclear. CDR1 and CDR2 (germline): MNHEY, SVGEGT. The CDR3 totals 16 residues. V lost 4 bases to trimming and J lost 5 bases, with 20 bases between them. The CDR3 nucleotides read TGTGCCAGCAGTTTTCCAGTTGCCCCCATCCGGACTGAAGCTTTCTTT. Translation: CASSFPVAPIRTEAFF.

J is TRBJ1-4 and V is TRBV9; D call uncertain. Germline CDR1 SGDLS, CDR2 YYNGEE. V dropped 0 bases and J dropped 7 bases, with 4 bases sitting between them. The length of the CDR3 is 12 residues. The CDR3 sequence is CASSVEGEKLFF. CDR3 nucleotide sequence: TGTGCCAGCAGCGTAGAAGGTGAAAAACTGTTTTTT.

The chain recombines TRBV15 with TRBJ2-3, with 8 bases aligning to TRBD1. The V segment lost 3 bases and the J segment 2 bases; nucleotides outside the gene matches: 7. Per the germline V gene, CDR1 is LNHNV and CDR2 is YYDKDF (reference sequence). The CDR3 extends over 16 amino acids. The CDR3 loop reads CATSRDWTGITDTQYF. DNA for the CDR3: TGTGCCACCAGCAGGGACTGGACAGGGATCACAGATACGCAGTATTTT.

V is TRBV29-1 and J is TRBJ2-7; D remains ambiguous. This CDR3 spans 13 amino acids. The V end lost 8 bases, the J end lost 4 bases, and 18 bases lay between the germline ends. CDR1 and CDR2 from the germline V gene are SQVTM and ANQGSEA. The chain's CDR3 is CSCFLGSGYEQYF. The CDR3 nucleotides read TGCAGCTGTTTTCTTGGGTCGGGTTACGAGCAGTACTTC.

The chain couples TRBV29-1 to TRBJ2-7; perhaps TRBD1 as D (6 bases). CDR1 and CDR2 (germline): SQVTM, ANQGSEA. This CDR3 region has 13 residues. V was clipped by 2 bases and J by 2 bases, with 10 bases between them. The CDR3 coding sequence is TGCAGCGTTGAACAGGGGAAAACCTACGAGCAGTACTTC. It specifies CSVEQGKTYEQYF.

The rearrangement links TRBV4-1 to TRBJ2-1; D possibly corresponds to TRBD1 (5 bases). The germline V and J ends were trimmed by 1 base and 5 bases, with 15 bases remaining between them. Per germline, CDR1 MGHRA and CDR2 YSYEKL. CDR3 size: 16 residues. The CDR3 DNA reads TGCGCCAGCAGCCAAGGGTGGTTGACAGTTCACAATGAGCAGTTCTTC. Translated, it gives CASSQGWLTVHNEQFF.

The CDR3 DNA is TGCAGTGCCCTACTAGCGGGAGGGCGGCGGGATTACAATGAGCAGTTCTTC. Protein sequence: CSALLAGGRRDYNEQFF. The J gene is TRBJ2-1, the V gene TRBV20-1; 13 nucleotides align to TRBD2. CDR1 and CDR2 from the germline V gene are DFQATT and SNEGSKA (reference sequence). The CDR3 has 17 amino acids. J gave up 4 bases and V 6 bases, and 12 bases lay outside the gene matches.

V gene TRBV7-9 combines with J gene TRBJ2-7; D may be TRBD1 or TRBD2 (5 bases each). This CDR3 spans 16 amino acids. With 5 bases removed from V and 4 bases from J, the gap between germline ends came to 21 bases. Germline V gene sequence: CDR1 SEHNR, CDR2 FQNEAQ (reference sequence). The CDR3 DNA sequence: TGTGCCAGCAGCACCAGCCGGGACCGCGGCGGGTACGAGCAGTACTTC. This codes for CASSTSRDRGGYEQYF.

This clonotype was seen once. The chain uses TRBV30 and TRBJ2-7; D remains unclear. Looked up from germline, CDR1 is GTSNPN and CDR2 is SVGIG (reference sequence). There are 12 residues in the CDR3. V lost 7 bases to trimming and J lost 0 bases, with 10 bases between them. The CDR3 DNA reads as TGTGCCTCAATGGGCAACTCCTACGAGCAGTACTTC. Protein product: CASMGNSYEQYF.

The chain combines TRBV6-2 or TRBV6-3 with TRBJ1-1, with 11 bases fitting TRBD1. V shed 2 bases and J 6 bases; nucleotides not matched to a gene: 14. Germline CDR1 MNHEY, CDR2 SVGEGT. This CDR3 has 18 residues. DNA for the CDR3: TGTGCCAGCAGTTACCGCCGGGACAGGGGGTTGATAAAAGCTGAAGCTTTCTTT. Translating gives CASSYRRDRGLIKAEAFF.

The chain couples TRBV6-1 to TRBJ1-1; a weak D match, TRBD1 (5 bases). Trimming left V 2 bases short and J 8 bases short, with 15 bases between. Germline V gene lookup returns CDR1 MNHNS and CDR2 SASEGT. There are 14 residues in the CDR3. The CDR3 reads CASSEMDGTEEAFF. DNA of the CDR3: TGTGCCAGCAGTGAAATGGACGGGACCGAAGAAGCTTTCTTT.

This clonotype was observed once. The rearrangement links TRBV7-9 to TRBJ1-1, with D hard to call. The V and J ends lost 6 bases and 8 bases respectively, with 13 bases between them. Looked up from germline, CDR1 is SEHNR and CDR2 is FQNEAQ (reference sequence). CDR3 length: 12 residues. In nucleotides, the CDR3 is TGTGCCAGCAGTTCCTACGACCCCGAAGCTTTCTTT. This sequence encodes CASSSYDPEAFF.

V gene TRBV30 combines with J gene TRBJ2-7, with TRBD1 matching over 10 bases. J gave up 3 bases and V 0 bases, and 2 bases lay outside the gene matches. The CDR3 runs 14 residues. Germline loops: CDR1 GTSNPN, CDR2 SVGIG (reference sequence). The CDR3 region has the DNA TGTGCCTGGAGTGTAGGACAGGGGGGCTACGAGCAGTACTTC. Residues: CAWSVGQGGYEQYF.

The chain uses TRBV7-9 and TRBJ2-7, with 10 bases identical to TRBD1. CDR3 length: 15 residues. V trimming: 1 base; J trimming: 5 bases; junction bases outside the gene matches: 5. Germline V gene sequence: CDR1 SEHNR, CDR2 FQNEAQ (reference sequence). Here the CDR3 reads CASSLGWDRGHEQYF. In DNA, the CDR3 is TGTGCCAGCAGCTTAGGGTGGGACAGGGGCCACGAGCAGTACTTC.

The V and J genes are TRBV4-1 and TRBJ2-1; the D gene is possibly TRBD1 (5 bases). With 0 bases removed from V and 11 bases from J, the gap between germline ends came to 14 bases. Germline V gene sequence: CDR1 MGHRA, CDR2 YSYEKL. CDR3 size: 14 residues. CDR3 amino acids: CASSQEVPDNQQFF. The CDR3 DNA is TGCGCCAGCAGCCAAGAGGTTCCGGACAACCAGCAGTTCTTC.

The chain's CDR3 is CASSAAGAGTDTQYF. CDR3 DNA: TGTGCCAGTAGTGCGGCAGGGGCGGGTACAGATACGCAGTATTTT. The genes are TRBV19 and TRBJ2-3, with D perhaps TRBD1 (6 bases). The germline CDR1 and CDR2 sequences are LNHDA and SQIVND (reference sequence). This CDR3 is built from 15 residues. V was trimmed by 5 bases and J by 3 bases, leaving 15 bases between them.